This T cell receptor (beta chain) comes out of a study of immune heterogeneity within non-small cell lung tumors. Study details: The composition of the tumors was 4 squamous cell carcinomas, approximately 11 non-squamous carcinomas and 1 not otherwise specified.

Findings and caveats of the study: In tumor regions, T-cell clonality showed a moderate but significant correlation with local tumor mutational burden (R around 0.32). Both recurring identical dominant CDR3 beta clonotypes and site-unique high-frequency clones were observed across tumor sites within a patient.

Multiplex PCR was performed with 32 V and 13 J primers, and it amplified TCR beta CDR3. TCRdb reanalysed the multiplex PCR reads using MiXCR and keeps one entry per CDR3 protein. This sample yields 15,000 to 20,000 distinct CDR3 sequences, of which around 28% are seen a single time; about 4.2% belongs to the top ten. Bulk tumor genomic DNA, approximately 560 ng per sample, was the template. In surgery, several biopsies were collected from each primary tumor at widely spaced sites. Newly diagnosed with untreated non-small cell lung cancer, the patients underwent curative surgery. As for this clonotype: Antigen specificity is unknown.

The receptor was isolated from a middle-aged man with non-small cell lung cancer. The source material was lung tumor tissue.

The CDR3 DNA sequence: TGTGCCAGCAGACAGAGCGGTGGGCCCCAGTACTTC. This gives the protein CASRQSGGPQYF. V and J are TRBV3-1 and TRBJ2-5; D is possibly TRBD2 (5 bases). Germline values: CDR1 LGHDT, CDR2 YNNKEL (reference sequence). The CDR3 spans 12 residues. The V end lost 6 bases, the J end lost 9 bases, and 14 bases lay between the germline ends.